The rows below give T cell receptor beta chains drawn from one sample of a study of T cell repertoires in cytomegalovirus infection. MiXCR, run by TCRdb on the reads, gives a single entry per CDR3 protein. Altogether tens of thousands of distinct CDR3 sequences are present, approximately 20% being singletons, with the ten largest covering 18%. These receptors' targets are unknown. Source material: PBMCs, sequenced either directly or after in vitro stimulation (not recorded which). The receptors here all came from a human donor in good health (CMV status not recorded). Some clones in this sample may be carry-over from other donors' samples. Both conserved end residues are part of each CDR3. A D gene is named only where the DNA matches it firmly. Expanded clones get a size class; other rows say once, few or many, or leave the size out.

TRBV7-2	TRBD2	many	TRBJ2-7	TGTGCCAGCAGCTCCAGCGGGGGGGAGTACTACGAGCAGTACTTC	CASSSSGGEYYEQYF
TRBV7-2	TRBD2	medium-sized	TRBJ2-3	TGTGCCAGCAGCTTAGTCCCTAGCGGGAGCACAGATACGCAGTATTTT	CASSLVPSGSTDTQYF
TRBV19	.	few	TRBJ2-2	TGTGCCAGTAGTCACGGGGAGCTGTTTTTT	CASSHGELFF
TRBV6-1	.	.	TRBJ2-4	TGTGCCAGTGGGTCGGTGAGAAGGGCGAAAAACATTCAGTACTTC	CASGSVRRAKNIQYF
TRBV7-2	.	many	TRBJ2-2	TGTGCCAGCAGCTCTTATCGGACAGTCACCGGGGAGCTGTTTTTT	CASSSYRTVTGELFF
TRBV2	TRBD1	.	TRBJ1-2	TGTGCCAGCAGTCGGCGGGACAGGGCCTTCCACTTC	CASSRRDRAFHF
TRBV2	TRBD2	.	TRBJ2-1	TGTGCCAGCGGACTAGCGGGGGAAAATGAGCAGTTCTTC	CASGLAGENEQFF
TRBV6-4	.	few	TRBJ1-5	TGTGCCAGCAGTGCACAGGTCAATCAGCCCCAGCATTTT	CASSAQVNQPQHF
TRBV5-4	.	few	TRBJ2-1	TGTGCCAGCAGCTTAGATCAGGGTTCCTACAATGAGCAGTTCTTC	CASSLDQGSYNEQFF
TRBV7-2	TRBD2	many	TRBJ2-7	TGTGCCAGCAGCTTTCGACTAGCGAGTTACGAGCAGTACTTC	CASSFRLASYEQYF
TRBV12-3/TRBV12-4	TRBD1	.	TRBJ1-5	TGTGCCAGCAGTTTATCTGTAAGGGGGCTTCAGCCCCAGCATTTT	CASSLSVRGLQPQHF
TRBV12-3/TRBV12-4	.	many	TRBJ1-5	TGTGCCAGCAGTTTCACAGCGGCTCAGCCCCAGCATTTT	CASSFTAAQPQHF
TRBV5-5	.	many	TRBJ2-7	TGTGCCAGCAGCTACCGTGAAAACTACGAGCAGTACTTC	CASSYRENYEQYF
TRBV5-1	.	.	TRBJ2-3	TGCGCCAGCAGCGAGATCCGGGGGACCCCCACAGATACGCAGTATTTT	CASSEIRGTPTDTQYF
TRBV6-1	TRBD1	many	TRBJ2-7	TGTGCCAGCAGTGAAAGGACAGGGCTCTACGAGCAGTACTTC	CASSERTGLYEQYF
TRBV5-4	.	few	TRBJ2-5	TGTGCCAGCAGCCGGACTTCAGGGTCTAGGGAGACCCAGTACTTC	CASSRTSGSRETQYF
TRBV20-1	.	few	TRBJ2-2	TGCAGTGCTAGGTTTAGAACCGGGGAGCTGTTTTTT	CSARFRTGELFF
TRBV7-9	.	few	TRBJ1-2	TGTGCCAGCAGTTACCCTTCCGGGGGGCCCTCGGATGGCTACACCTTC	CASSYPSGGPSDGYTF
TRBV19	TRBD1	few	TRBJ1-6	TGTGCCAGTGGCTTGGGACAGTTGAATTCACCCCTCCACTTT	CASGLGQLNSPLHF
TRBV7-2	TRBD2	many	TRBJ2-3	TGTGCCAGCAGCTTAGCGGGGGGGGCAGCGGGGGGCCCCGCAGATACGCAGTATTTT	CASSLAGGAAGGPADTQYF
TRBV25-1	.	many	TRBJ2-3	TGTGCCAGCCTACCCCCTTTGACCAACCCTAGCACAGATACGCAGTATTTT	CASLPPLTNPSTDTQYF
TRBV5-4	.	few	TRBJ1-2	TGTGCCAGCACCGGGGGGGTGAAGAACTATGGCTACACCTTC	CASTGGVKNYGYTF
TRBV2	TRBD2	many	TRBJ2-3	TGTGCCAGCAAGCTGGCGGGAGGCCCAGATACGCAGTATTTT	CASKLAGGPDTQYF
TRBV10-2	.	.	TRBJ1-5	TGCGCCAGCGGGGGGGCGGGGGCAGGTAATCAGCCCCAGCATTTT	CASGGAGAGNQPQHF
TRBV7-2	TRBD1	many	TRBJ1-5	TGTGCCAGCAGCACCTCCGGGACAGGGGGGAGCAATCAGCCCCAGCATTTT	CASSTSGTGGSNQPQHF
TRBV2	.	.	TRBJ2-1	TGTGCCACCCAAAGGCTAGCCTCTCGGGACAATGAGCAGTTCTTC	CATQRLASRDNEQFF
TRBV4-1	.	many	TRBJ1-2	TGCGCCAGCAGCCAAGTATATGGTGGGGACTATGGCTACACCTTC	CASSQVYGGDYGYTF
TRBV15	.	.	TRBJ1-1	TGTGCCACCAGCAGGCGGGGAGAGTCCGAAGCTTTCTTT	CATSRRGESEAFF
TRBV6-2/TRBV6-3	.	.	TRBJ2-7	TGTGCCAGCAGTGCCCTCAACTACGAGCAGTACTTC	CASSALNYEQYF
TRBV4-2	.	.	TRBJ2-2	TGTGCCAGCAGCCAAGTGCGCTCTCGGTCGCCGGGGGAGCTGTTTTTT	CASSQVRSRSPGELFF
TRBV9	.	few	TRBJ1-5	TGTGCCAGCAGCCCCACTCGGCCCCAGCATTTT	CASSPTRPQHF
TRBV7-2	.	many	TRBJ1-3	TGTGCCAGCAGCTCCCAGATTTCCTCTGGAAACACCATATATTTT	CASSSQISSGNTIYF
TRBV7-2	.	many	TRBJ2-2	TGTGCCAGCAGCTTAAGTTCGTCCGGGGAGCTGTTTTTT	CASSLSSSGELFF
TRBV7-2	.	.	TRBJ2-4	TGTGCCAGCAGCCCCCAGGCTAAGCAGGGCAAAAACATTCAGTACTTC	CASSPQAKQGKNIQYF
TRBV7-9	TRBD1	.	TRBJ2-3	TGTGCCAGCAGCGGGCCGGGACAGACGCTTGCAGATACGCAGTATTTT	CASSGPGQTLADTQYF
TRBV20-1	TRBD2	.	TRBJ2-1	TGCAGTGCTAGAGATCTCTTGGCTAGCGGGAGAAGGGGAAGCTCCTACAATGAGCAGTTCTTC	CSARDLLASGRRGSSYNEQFF
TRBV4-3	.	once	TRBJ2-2	TGCGCCAGCAGGGCCGTCACCGGGGAGCTGTTTTTT	CASRAVTGELFF
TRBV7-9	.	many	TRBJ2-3	TGTGCCAGCAGCTTAGGAACTAGCACAGATACGCAGTATTTT	CASSLGTSTDTQYF
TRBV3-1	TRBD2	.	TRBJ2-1	TGTGCCAGCAGCCAAGATCGTACTAGCGGGGGGGTCTACAATGAGCAGTTCTTC	CASSQDRTSGGVYNEQFF